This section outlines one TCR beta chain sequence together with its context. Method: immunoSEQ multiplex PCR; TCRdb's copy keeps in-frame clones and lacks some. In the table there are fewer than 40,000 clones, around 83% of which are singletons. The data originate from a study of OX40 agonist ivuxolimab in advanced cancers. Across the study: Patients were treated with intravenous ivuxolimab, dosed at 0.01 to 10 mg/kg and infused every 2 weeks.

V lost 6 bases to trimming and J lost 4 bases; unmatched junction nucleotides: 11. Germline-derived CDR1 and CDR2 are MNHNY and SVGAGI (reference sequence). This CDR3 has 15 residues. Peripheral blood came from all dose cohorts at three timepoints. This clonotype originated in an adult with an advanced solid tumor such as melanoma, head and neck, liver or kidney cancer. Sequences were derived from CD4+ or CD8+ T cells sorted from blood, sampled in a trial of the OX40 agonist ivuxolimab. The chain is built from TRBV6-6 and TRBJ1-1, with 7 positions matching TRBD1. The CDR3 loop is CASSGQVKGGTEAFF. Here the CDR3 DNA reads TGTGCCAGCAGCGGACAGGTCAAGGGAGGCACTGAAGCTTTCTTT.